This TCR beta chain came from a study of T cells in Graves' hyperthyroidism and ophthalmopathy. Study-wide findings and caveats: Blood held most thyroid clonotypes expanded above 0.001 frequency. With a median lead of around 5.9 months before onset, the model predicted ophthalmopathy.

V was shortened by 3 bases and J by 8 bases, with 22 bases between the two germline ends. This CDR3 comprises 16 residues. Germline V gene sequence: CDR1 LNHDA, CDR2 SQIVND (reference sequence). Amplification targeted TCR beta CDR3 regions from RNA transcripts. Using the HTBI primer set, a first-round RT-PCR was run on the TCR CDR3. TCRdb passed the multiplex PCR reads through MiXCR, listing each CDR3 protein once. This table has over 300,000 distinct CDR3 sequences, 11% to 15% appearing once. Patients were excluded because of uncontrolled infection, other autoimmune disease, pregnancy or lactation. Used for diagnoses were clinical symptoms, serum thyroxine and TRAb, thyroid ultrasound and orbital computed tomography. With respect to this clonotype: Its antigen is unidentified.

The V and J genes are TRBV19 and TRBJ1-2; D remains unclear. This receptor was obtained from a woman aged 60-75 years with Graves' hyperthyroidism. Sequenced sample: blood. This CDR3 is CASSMSVSLALLGYTF. The CDR3 nucleotides are TGTGCCAGTAGTATGTCAGTCTCGCTGGCCCTCTTGGGCTACACCTTC.